This T cell receptor beta chain was sequenced for a study of CD8 T cells in Susac syndrome. In blood CD8+ and CD4+ T cells, TCR beta underwent sequencing. The controls, all healthy donors, were matched for age and sex. The CDR3 has 15 amino acids. With 2 bases removed from V and 2 bases from J, the gap between germline ends came to 16 bases. Germline V gene sequence: CDR1 GTSNPN, CDR2 SVGIG (reference sequence). RNA amounts of about 0.5 to 1 ug underwent reverse transcription with random hexamers. Via MiXCR, TCRdb re-called the immunoSEQ multiplex PCR reads, giving one row per CDR3 protein. The sample contains some 200,000 distinct CDR3 sequences, about 95% of which appear only once.

The genes are TRBV30 and TRBJ2-7; D possibly corresponds to TRBD2 (5 bases). This sequence originates from a human donor in good health. Sequences were obtained from CD4+ T cells from PBMCs. The CDR3 DNA sequence: TGTGCCTGGAGTCTCGGCCTAGCCGCAACCTACGAGCAGTACTTC. Its translation: CAWSLGLAATYEQYF.